The 26 T cell receptor beta chains reported below all come from one sample, sequenced in a study of blood T cell repertoires in COVID-19. Assay used: immunoSEQ multiplex PCR; TCRdb lists only in-frame clones, some missing. Of approximately 220,000 clones listed, roughly 80% are singletons. Material for sequencing was PBMCs or T cells enriched from blood (not recorded which). The receptors were sampled from a middle-aged woman who had been exposed to COVID-19.

The gene calls are TRBV14 and TRBJ2-3, with 9 bases matching TRBD1. V shed 1 base and J 3 bases; nucleotides not matched to a gene: 5. This CDR3 spans 16 amino acids. CDR1 is SGHDN and CDR2 is FVKESK in the germline V gene. The CDR3 loop reads CASSQARTGDTDTQYF. The CDR3 coding sequence is TGTGCCAGCAGCCAAGCCCGGACAGGGGATACAGATACGCAGTATTTT. Full variable domain (outside the CDR3, taken from reference TRBV14 and TRBJ2-3): EAGVTQFPSHSVIEKGQTVTLRCDPISGHDNLYWYRRVMGKEIKFLLHFVKESKQDESGMPNNRFLAERTGGTYSTLKVQPAELEDSGVYFCASSQARTGDTDTQYFGPGTRLTVL.

This rearrangement joins TRBV9 to TRBJ2-7; TRBD2 agrees at 13 bases. The germline gives CDR1 SGDLS, CDR2 YYNGEE. Trimming removed 3 bases from V and 2 bases from J; junction bases left unmatched: 2. The CDR3 runs to 15 residues. CDR3 nucleotides: TGTGCCAGCAGCGCGGGGACTAGCGGGACCTACGAGCAGTACTTC. Translated, it gives CASSAGTSGTYEQYF.

The chain joins TRBV3-1 (or the pseudogene TRBV3-2) to TRBJ2-7; D uncertain. Trimming removed 2 bases from V and 6 bases from J, with 8 bases in between. The CDR3 consists of 12 residues. Per the germline V gene, CDR1 is LGHDT and CDR2 is YNNKEL (reference sequence). The CDR3 DNA sequence: TGTGCCAGCAGCCAACGAGTCGGCGAGCAGTACTTC. Amino acids: CASSQRVGEQYF.

This chain joins TRBV6-2 or TRBV6-3 and TRBJ1-5; D gene uncertain. CDR3 length: 13 residues. Trimming left V 6 bases short and J 7 bases short, with 13 bases between. Germline assignment: CDR1 MNHEY and CDR2 SVGEGT. For the CDR3, the DNA is TGTGCCAGCAGCTCCGGGGTTCGGCAGCCCCAGCATTTT. Translating gives CASSSGVRQPQHF.

The chain combines TRBV19 with TRBJ1-3; 8 nucleotides match TRBD1. The CDR3 loop spans 13 amino acids. CDR1 is LNHDA, CDR2 SQIVND, per germline (reference sequence). J was trimmed by 8 bases and V by 4 bases; bases with no gene match: 4. In DNA, the CDR3 is TGTGCCAGTAGTACCCGGGACAGGTACACCATATATTTT. Translating gives CASSTRDRYTIYF.

The genes are TRBV6-5 and TRBJ2-4; a possible D gene is TRBD2 (5 bases). The CDR3 consists of 13 residues. From germline, CDR1 is MNHEY and CDR2 SVGAGI. The V gene lost 2 bases and the J gene lost 13 bases, with 15 bases spanning the gap. In DNA form, the CDR3 reads TGTGCCAGCAGTTACCTACTAGTGGGCCCCCAGTACTTC. It encodes CASSYLLVGPQYF.

The chain has TRBV5-5 and TRBJ2-3; 10 bases agree with TRBD2. This CDR3 contains 16 residues. Germline V gene sequence: CDR1 SGHKS, CDR2 YYEKEE (reference sequence). The J segment lost 2 bases and the V segment lost 0 bases, leaving 3 bases of the junction unmatched. Written as DNA, the CDR3 is TGTGCCAGCAGCTTGGGGCTAGCGGGGGCCACAGATACGCAGTATTTT. This translates into CASSLGLAGATDTQYF.

The chain recombines TRBV3-1 (or the pseudogene TRBV3-2) with TRBJ1-1; D unresolved. The CDR3 covers 15 residues. Germline V gene data show CDR1 as LGHDT and CDR2 as YNNKEL (reference sequence). V lost 1 base, J lost 2 bases, and 11 bases lay in between. The CDR3 region has the DNA TGTGCCAGCAGCCAAGCTGAGTCTTTAAACACTGAAGCTTTCTTT. This codes for CASSQAESLNTEAFF.

The rearrangement links TRBV7-2 to TRBJ1-1; 7 bases map to TRBD1. The CDR3 has 12 amino acids. Per the germline V gene, CDR1 is SGHTA and CDR2 is FQGNSA. Trimming cost V 5 bases and J 6 bases; bases outside gene matches: 3. The CDR3: CASSKGQAEAFF. The DNA of the CDR3 is TGTGCCAGCAGCAAAGGACAGGCTGAAGCTTTCTTT.

The V and J genes are TRBV7-2 and TRBJ1-6; 9 bases agree with TRBD1. The germline CDR1 and CDR2 sequences are SGHTA and FQGNSA. The CDR3 totals 16 residues. The ends lost 6 bases at V and 5 bases at J; junction bases unmatched: 8. The CDR3, as DNA: TGTGCCAGCAGAGGGGGACAGGGCATGAATAATTCACCCCTCCACTTT. Protein product: CASRGGQGMNNSPLHF. Drawing the rest from reference TRBV7-2 and TRBJ1-6, the complete variable domain is GAGVSQSPSNKVTEKGKDVELRCDPISGHTALYWYRQSLGQGLEFLIYFQGNSAPDKSGLPSDRFSAERTGGSVSTLTIQRTQQEDSAVYLCASRGGQGMNNSPLHFGNGTRLTVT.

The chain recombines TRBV5-1 with TRBJ2-2; possible D gene TRBD2, 6 bases. The germline CDR1 and CDR2 sequences are SGHRS and YFSETQ. The ends were cut back, 4 bases at V and 1 base at J, with 17 bases in the middle. This CDR3 comprises 17 residues. CDR3 region: CASSPYPRGENTGELFF. CDR3 nucleotides: TGCGCCAGCAGCCCCTATCCCCGCGGGGAGAACACCGGGGAGCTGTTTTTT.

The V call is TRBV19, the J call TRBJ1-5, with D hard to call. This CDR3 has 15 residues. V shed 3 bases and J shed 4 bases, with 13 bases lying between them. From germline, CDR1 is LNHDA and CDR2 SQIVND (reference sequence). The CDR3 DNA is TGTGCCAGTAGTATGAGGGTGGGTGGAAATCAGCCCCAGCATTTT. Residues: CASSMRVGGNQPQHF. The whole variable domain, remainder taken from reference TRBV19 and TRBJ1-5, is DGGITQSPKYLFRKEGQNVTLSCEQNLNHDAMYWYRQDPGQGLRLIYYSQIVNDFQKGDIAEGYSVSREKKESFPLTVTSAQKNPTAFYLCASSMRVGGNQPQHFGDGTRLSIL.

The CDR3: CTSSQARQGGSPEAFF. CDR3 coding DNA: TGCACCAGCAGCCAAGCCCGACAGGGGGGTAGTCCTGAAGCTTTCTTT. The chain combines TRBV1 with TRBJ1-1; the table's D gene call, TRBD1, was not cross checked with the DNA. TRBV1 is a documented pseudogene. This CDR3 contains 16 residues.

The chain couples TRBV27 to TRBJ2-5, with 12 nucleotides matching TRBD2. This CDR3 comprises 18 residues. In germline, CDR1 is MNHEY, CDR2 SMNVEV (reference sequence). With 1 base clipped from V and 5 bases from J, the junction kept 11 bases outside the gene matches. This chain's CDR3 is CASSLYGASGGAVETQYF. CDR3 nucleotide sequence: TGTGCCAGCAGTTTATATGGGGCTAGCGGGGGGGCGGTGGAGACCCAGTACTTC.

This chain joins TRBV18 and TRBJ1-2, with 9 bases aligning to TRBD1. Germline V CDR1 and CDR2: KGHSH, LQKENI. The CDR3 has 14 amino acids. Germline trimming cut 6 bases from V and 8 bases from J; bases unmatched to any gene: 10. The CDR3 spells CASSSRQGDSGYTF. The CDR3 region has the DNA TGTGCCAGCTCGTCTCGACAGGGGGACTCGGGCTACACCTTC.

This chain connects TRBV5-1 to TRBJ2-2; the match to TRBD1 covers 8 bases. The V and J ends lost 5 bases and 2 bases, in that order; junction bases with no gene match: 8. The CDR3 spans 16 residues. CDR1 and CDR2 from the germline V gene are SGHRS and YFSETQ. In nucleotides, the CDR3 is TGCGCCAGCAGATTCCCCGGGACAGGTAACACCGGGGAGCTGTTTTTT. Amino acid sequence: CASRFPGTGNTGELFF.

The chain employs TRBV4-2 and TRBJ1-4, with a weak D call TRBD1 (6 bases). This CDR3 is 14 amino acids long. Germline V gene lookup returns CDR1 LGHNA and CDR2 YNFKEQ. V gave up 3 bases and J gave up 8 bases, with 13 bases separating them. In DNA, the CDR3 is TGTGCCAGCAGCCAGGGTCAGGGGACGGAAAAACTGTTTTTT. This codes for CASSQGQGTEKLFF.

The chain has TRBV29-1 and TRBJ2-1, with D tentatively TRBD2 (5 bases). There are 13 residues in the CDR3. The germline gives CDR1 SQVTM, CDR2 ANQGSEA. Deletions cut 6 bases from V and 6 bases from J, with 15 bases between. The CDR3 loop is CSVTRGSGNEQFF. CDR3 sequence (DNA): TGCAGCGTAACTAGAGGTTCGGGCAATGAGCAGTTCTTC.

The chain recombines TRBV30 with TRBJ2-5; D is unresolved. The CDR3 covers 13 residues. V was shortened by 3 bases and J by 5 bases, with 13 bases between the two germline ends. CDR1 and CDR2 from the germline V gene are GTSNPN and SVGIG (reference sequence). CDR3 loop: CAWRWQAQETQYF. DNA for the CDR3: TGTGCCTGGAGGTGGCAGGCCCAGGAGACCCAGTACTTC.

The chain uses TRBV20-1 and TRBJ1-2, with 9 positions matching TRBD1. This CDR3 has 14 amino acids. The germline CDR1 and CDR2 sequences are DFQATT and SNEGSKA (reference sequence). V lost 3 bases, J lost 2 bases, and 4 bases stayed unmatched. DNA for the CDR3: TGCAGTGCTAGTGGGACAGGGCCGAACTATGGCTACACCTTC. It specifies CSASGTGPNYGYTF.

The rearrangement uses TRBV11-2 and TRBJ1-2, with 10 bases identical to TRBD1. The germline CDR1 and CDR2 sequences are SGHAT and FQNNGV. V trimming: 5 bases; J trimming: 4 bases; junction bases outside the gene matches: 10. This CDR3 comprises 16 residues. The CDR3 here is CASSLEPGQGTYGYTF. CDR3 coding DNA: TGTGCCAGCAGCCTCGAACCGGGACAGGGGACCTATGGCTACACCTTC.

The rearrangement uses TRBV5-1 and TRBJ2-1; D is unresolved. V lost 0 bases to trimming and J lost 10 bases, with 17 bases between them. This CDR3 spans 15 amino acids. CDR1 SGHRS and CDR2 YFSETQ come from the germline V gene. For the CDR3, the DNA is TGCGCCAGCAGCTTGGGGGTGTCGCCCACCGGGGAGCAGTTCTTC. Translated: CASSLGVSPTGEQFF.

The J gene is TRBJ1-2, the V gene TRBV5-3; no reliable D call. TRBV5-3 is assigned to the ORF class and has an uncertain function. The V and J ends lost 0 bases and 3 bases respectively, with 15 bases between them. CDR3 length equals 16 residues. CDR3 loop: CARSLVDISGYYGYTF. DNA for the CDR3: TGTGCCAGAAGCTTGGTTGACATCTCCGGCTACTATGGCTACACCTTC.

The J gene is TRBJ1-5, the V gene TRBV19, with 10 positions matching TRBD1. Looked up from germline, CDR1 is LNHDA and CDR2 is SQIVND (reference sequence). The length of the CDR3 is 15 residues. J lost 4 bases, V lost 5 bases, and 5 bases had no gene match. Here the CDR3 reads CASSSRDRGNQPQHF. In nucleotides, the CDR3 is TGTGCCAGTAGTTCCCGGGACAGGGGAAATCAGCCCCAGCATTTT.

The rearrangement uses TRBV9 and TRBJ1-2; tentative D call: TRBD1 (6 bases). The CDR3 is 15 residues long. CDR1 and CDR2 from the germline V gene are SGDLS and YYNGEE. The V and J ends lost 2 bases and 7 bases respectively, with 18 bases between them. The CDR3 sequence is CASSVTAGTLAGYTF. The DNA of the CDR3 is TGTGCCAGCAGCGTGACGGCCGGGACATTGGCTGGCTACACCTTC.

The chain combines TRBV7-8 with TRBJ1-1, with 9 positions matching TRBD1. The CDR3 sequence is 14 residues long. The V gene's germline CDR1 is SGHVS and CDR2 FQNEAQ. Trimming took 3 bases from V and 4 from J; bases not matched to a gene: 3. Here the CDR3 DNA reads TGTGCCAGCAGCTTGGACAGGGGCGGCACTGAAGCTTTCTTT. Translation: CASSLDRGGTEAFF.